This T cell receptor (beta chain) comes out of a study of beta chain features in type 1 diabetes. Regarding the study as a whole: The VDJ junctions of type 1 diabetes patients carried fewer insertions and more deletions. No resolution was reached here on whether HLA type influences TCRB rearrangement. Sequencing used cDNA, and cells with high TCR expression could therefore be over-represented. Moderate yet significant TCRB CDR3 shortening was seen in Type 1 diabetes patients in all four CD4+ subsets. PCR might favor shorter templates, equally in patients and controls.

Details on this clone: Antigen: not known.

The entirety of the isolated RNA underwent reverse transcription, so expressed TCRB transcripts were sequenced. Repertoires were generated with immunoSEQ multiplex PCR, while TCRdb's copy carries only in-frame clones and drops some. The sample has about 660,000 clones, over 12% seen once. The germline V and J ends were trimmed by 4 bases and 2 bases, with 10 bases remaining between them. The CDR3 sequence is 14 residues long. Germline CDR1 MNHEY, CDR2 SMNVEV (reference sequence). The rearrangement joins TRBV27 to TRBJ2-3; a possible D gene is TRBD2 (5 bases). This TCR came from a man younger than 35 with type 1 diabetes. Sequencing used naive CD4+ T cells from blood. CDR3 region: CASSWWTPTDTQYF. The CDR3 nucleotides are TGTGCCAGCAGTTGGTGGACTCCCACAGATACGCAGTATTTT.